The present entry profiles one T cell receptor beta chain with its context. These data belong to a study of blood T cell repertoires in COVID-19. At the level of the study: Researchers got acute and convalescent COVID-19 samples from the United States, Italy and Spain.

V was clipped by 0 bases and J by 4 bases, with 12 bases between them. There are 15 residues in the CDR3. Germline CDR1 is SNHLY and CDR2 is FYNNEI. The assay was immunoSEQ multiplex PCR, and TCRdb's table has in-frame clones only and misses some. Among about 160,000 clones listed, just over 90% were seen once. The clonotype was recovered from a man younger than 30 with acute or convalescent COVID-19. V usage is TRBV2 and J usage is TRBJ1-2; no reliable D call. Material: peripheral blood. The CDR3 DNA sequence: TGTGCCAGCAGTGAAGCGGCCAGAGGTTCCTATGGCTACACCTTC. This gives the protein CASSEAARGSYGYTF.